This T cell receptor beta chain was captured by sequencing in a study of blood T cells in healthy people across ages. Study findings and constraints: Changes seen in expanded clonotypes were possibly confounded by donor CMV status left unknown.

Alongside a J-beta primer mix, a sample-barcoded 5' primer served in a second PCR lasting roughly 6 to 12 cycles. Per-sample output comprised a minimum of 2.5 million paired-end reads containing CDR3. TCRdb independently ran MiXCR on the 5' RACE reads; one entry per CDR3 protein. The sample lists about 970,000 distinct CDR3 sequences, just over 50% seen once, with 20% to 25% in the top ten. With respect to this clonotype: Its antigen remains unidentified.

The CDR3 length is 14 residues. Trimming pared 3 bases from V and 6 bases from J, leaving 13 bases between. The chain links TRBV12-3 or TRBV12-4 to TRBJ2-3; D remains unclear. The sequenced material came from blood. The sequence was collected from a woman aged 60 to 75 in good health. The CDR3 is CASSFLVKVDTQYF. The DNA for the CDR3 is TGTGCCAGCAGTTTTTTAGTGAAGGTGGATACGCAGTATTTT.